What follows is one T cell receptor beta chain and its context. Antigen: not known. Trimming stripped 3 bases from V and 6 bases from J, with 9 bases between. Per the germline V gene, CDR1 is SGHRS and CDR2 is YFSETQ. This CDR3 comprises 12 residues. The data belong to a study of OX40 agonist ivuxolimab in advanced cancers. Turning to the study itself: Every 2 weeks, patients received ivuxolimab intravenously, dosed at 0.01 to 10 mg/kg. Hepatocellular carcinoma, melanoma, renal cell or head and neck cancer was diagnosed in the dose-escalation patients.

Profiling relied on immunoSEQ multiplex PCR, and the TCRdb table lists in-frame clones only, not all of them. This sample has approximately 74,000 clones, with 90% found just once. Study findings and constraints: Clonal expansion by week 6 occurred in CD4+ and CD8+ blood T cells (at 0.1 to 3.0 mg/kg). Among the lowest peripheral clonal expansion occurred in 0.1-3.0 mg/kg partial responders.

The source of this sequence is an adult with an advanced solid tumor such as melanoma, head and neck, liver or kidney cancer. The genes are TRBV5-1 and TRBJ1-2, with a weak D call TRBD1 (6 bases). Sequenced material: CD4+ or CD8+ T cells sorted from blood, taken in a trial of the OX40 agonist ivuxolimab. The CDR3 sequence is CASSSQGHGYTF. In DNA, the CDR3 is TGCGCCAGCAGCTCACAGGGCCATGGCTACACCTTC.